These 13 T cell receptor beta chains came from one sample sequenced in a study of CD8 T cells in ankylosing spondylitis. TCRdb re-analysed the 5' RACE reads in MiXCR, keeping a single row per CDR3 protein. The sample gives about 250,000 distinct CDR3 sequences, 10% to 13% of which show up once; around 3% is in the top ten. Sequences were obtained from blood, either unsorted or a sorted T cell fraction (not recorded which). The receptors were gathered from a male donor with ankylosing spondylitis or in good health (not recorded which).

This clonotype was detected many times. The J gene is TRBJ2-5, the V gene TRBV12-3 or TRBV12-4; 11 positions match TRBD2. V shed 3 bases and J 4 bases; nucleotides not matched to a gene: 4. The CDR3 has 15 amino acids. CDR3 DNA sequence: TGTGCCAGCAGTTTTAGCGGGGGGGCTGGAGAGACCCAGTACTTC. Its protein product is CASSFSGGAGETQYF.

In this sample, this clonotype turned up many times. The gene calls are TRBV2 and TRBJ2-3; D is unclear. Trimming removed 1 base at V and 14 bases at J, with 19 bases between. Germline assignment: CDR1 SNHLY and CDR2 FYNNEI. CDR3 length equals 14 residues. The CDR3 nucleotides read TGTGCCAGCAGTGAAGGGGTCCCAGTCGTGGAAGGGTATTTT. Translating it yields CASSEGVPVVEGYF.

Ten or more counts support this clonotype. The rearrangement joins TRBV7-9 to TRBJ2-3; no firm D call. Germline V lookup: CDR1 SEHNR, CDR2 FQNEAQ (reference sequence). The CDR3 has 11 amino acids. V was clipped by 4 bases and J by 6 bases, with 5 bases between them. Here the CDR3 DNA reads TGTGCCAGCAGCTCACGGGATACGCAGTATTTT. Translating gives CASSSRDTQYF.

This clonotype has just a few counts. This chain joins TRBV7-2 and TRBJ2-5, with D hard to call. The ends were cut back, 7 bases at V and 11 bases at J, with 14 bases in the middle. Germline V CDR1 and CDR2: SGHTA, FQGNSA. The CDR3 runs 11 residues. CDR3 sequence: CASTSGYPQYF. DNA for the CDR3: TGTGCCAGCACCTCCGGGTACCCTCAGTACTTC.

The CDR3 loop reads CAISESRWNYGYTF. CDR3 coding DNA: TGTGCCATCAGTGAGTCGCGGTGGAACTATGGCTACACCTTC. V gene TRBV10-3 combines with J gene TRBJ1-2, with D hard to call. Trimming cost V 0 bases and J 2 bases, with 7 bases left between them. There are 14 residues in the CDR3. The germline gives CDR1 ENHRY, CDR2 SYGVKD.

This clonotype was recorded many times. The chain links TRBV3-1 to TRBJ2-7; D not resolved. The germline V gene encodes CDR1 LGHDT and CDR2 YNNKEL (reference sequence). This CDR3 region has 15 residues. The germline V and J ends were trimmed by 0 bases and 5 bases, with 14 bases remaining between them. The CDR3 DNA follows: TGTGCCAGCAGCCAAGATAGTCGGCCCGCCCACGAGCAGTACTTC. This encodes CASSQDSRPAHEQYF.

This clonotype was seen many times. The chain carries TRBV30 and TRBJ1-3; 9 bases map to TRBD1. With V trimmed by 3 bases and J by 2 bases, 5 bases remained unmatched. CDR1 GTSNPN and CDR2 SVGIG come from the germline V gene (reference sequence). The CDR3 totals 15 residues. The CDR3 sequence: CAWRGQGIAGNTIYF. The CDR3, as DNA: TGTGCCTGGAGGGGACAGGGAATCGCTGGAAACACCATATATTTT.

This clonotype occurred many times. The CDR3 coding sequence is TGCAGCGCCGGACAGTTCATGAACACTGAAGCTTTCTTT. Its translation: CSAGQFMNTEAFF. This chain uses TRBV29-1 with TRBJ1-1; possibly TRBD1 for D (6 bases). Germline V gene lookup returns CDR1 SQVTM and CDR2 ANQGSEA. The germline V and J ends were trimmed by 7 bases and 0 bases, with 12 bases remaining between them. The CDR3 extends over 13 amino acids.

This clonotype was detected ten times or more. The chain has TRBV27 and TRBJ1-5; tentative D call: TRBD1 (5 bases). The CDR3 has 14 residues. V dropped 8 bases and J dropped 0 bases, with 11 bases sitting between them. The germline gives CDR1 MNHEY, CDR2 SMNVEV (reference sequence). CDR3 loop: CASGEGHSNQPQHF. The CDR3, as DNA: TGTGCCAGCGGCGAGGGGCATAGCAATCAGCCCCAGCATTTT.

This clonotype has ten or more counts. The rearrangement joins TRBV4-2 to TRBJ1-5; 7 nucleotides agree with TRBD1. The J segment lost 5 bases and the V segment lost 4 bases, leaving 8 bases of the junction unmatched. In germline, CDR1 is LGHNA, CDR2 YNFKEQ. The CDR3 totals 15 residues. CDR3 in amino acids: CASSRVDREDQPQHF. CDR3 nucleotides: TGTGCCAGCAGCCGGGTAGACAGGGAGGATCAGCCCCAGCATTTT.

At least ten counts were recorded for this clonotype. V is TRBV5-1 and J is TRBJ1-3; D uncertain. CDR3 length: 15 amino acids. Trimming cost V 0 bases and J 4 bases, with 11 bases left between them. Germline V lookup: CDR1 SGHRS, CDR2 YFSETQ. The CDR3 loop reads CASSLGGGGGNTIYF. CDR3 in DNA: TGCGCCAGCAGCTTGGGCGGCGGCGGAGGAAACACCATATATTTT. The variable domain in full, completed from reference TRBV5-1 and TRBJ1-3, reads KAGVTQTPRYLIKTRGQQVTLSCSPISGHRSVSWYQQTPGQGLQFLFEYFSETQRNKGNFPGRFSGRQFSNSRSEMNVSTLELGDSALYLCASSLGGGGGNTIYFGEGSWLTVV.

This clonotype came up a few times. The genes are TRBV18 and TRBJ1-4; TRBD1 is a possible D gene (5 bases). Trimming stripped 3 bases from V and 5 bases from J, with 10 bases between. The CDR3 spans 14 residues. The germline gives CDR1 KGHSH, CDR2 LQKENI. DNA of the CDR3: TGTGCCAGCTCACCCTGGGACGGGAATGAAAAACTGTTTTTT. This gives the protein CASSPWDGNEKLFF.

Ten or more counts support this clonotype. The chain carries TRBV4-1 and TRBJ1-3; TRBD1 is a possible D gene (5 bases). There are 15 residues in the CDR3. In germline, CDR1 is MGHRA, CDR2 YSYEKL. V was shortened by 2 bases and J by 4 bases, with 12 bases between the two germline ends. CDR3 in amino acids: CASSQSQGRGNTIYF. The DNA for the CDR3 is TGCGCCAGCAGCCAAAGCCAGGGAAGAGGAAACACCATATATTTT.